The 16 T cell receptor beta chains reported below all come from one sample, sequenced in a study of blood T cells in healthy people across ages. It was with a sample-barcoded 5' primer and a J-beta primer mix that a second PCR of roughly 6 to 12 cycles was run. MiXCR, run by TCRdb on the 5' RACE reads, gives a single entry per CDR3 protein. The data show some 1,500,000 distinct CDR3 sequences, about 45% seen once. The sample consisted of blood. These receptors all stem from a woman between 18 and 30 years old in good health.

As for this clonotype: The junction shows a germline mismatch at one end, possibly a read error. The chain links TRBV13 to TRBJ1-3; maybe TRBD1 (5 bases). CDR3 size: 15 residues. Germline V CDR1 and CDR2: PRHDT, FYEKMQ (reference sequence). This chain's CDR3 is CARSSFQGGGNTIYF. The CDR3 coding sequence is TGTGCCCGCAGCTCTTTTCAGGGTGGCGGAAACACCATATATTTT.

The chain links TRBV7-9 to TRBJ1-1; D is perhaps TRBD1 (5 bases). Looked up from germline, CDR1 is SEHNR and CDR2 is FQNEAQ (reference sequence). V lost 11 bases and J 5 bases, leaving 18 bases between the germline ends. This CDR3 region has 13 residues. The CDR3 region has the DNA TGTGCCGGCTTTGGGGCCCTGGGGACTGAAGCTTTCTTT. Its protein is CAGFGALGTEAFF.

V is TRBV11-2 and J is TRBJ2-7, with a tentative D call TRBD1 (6 bases). Trimming took 3 bases from V and 7 from J, leaving 16 bases between them. The CDR3 sequence is 14 residues long. Germline CDR1 and CDR2: SGHAT and FQNNGV. The CDR3 coding sequence is TGTGCCAGCAGCTTCACCGGGACAATCGATGAGCAGTACTTC. It encodes CASSFTGTIDEQYF. The variable domain in full, with the rest retrieved from reference TRBV11-2 and TRBJ2-7, is EAGVAQSPRYKIIEKRQSVAFWCNPISGHATLYWYQQILGQGPKLLIQFQNNGVVDDSQLPKDRFSAERLKGVDSTLKIQPAKLEDSAVYLCASSFTGTIDEQYFGPGTRLTVT.

This clonotype has more than one count but fewer than ten. V gene TRBV12-3 or TRBV12-4 combines with J gene TRBJ2-1, with 9 bases identical to TRBD1. The CDR3 loop spans 14 amino acids. The junction had 5 bases not matched to a gene; V was cut back by 3 bases and J by 8 bases. The CDR3 reads CASSFGTGKHEQFF. CDR3 nucleotide sequence: TGTGCCAGCAGTTTTGGGACAGGGAAACATGAGCAGTTCTTC.

The chain couples TRBV29-1 to TRBJ1-5; TRBD1 might be the D (5 bases). Germline V gene data show CDR1 as SQVTM and CDR2 as ANQGSEA. The V end was cut by 6 bases, the J end by 3 bases, with 9 bases between. This CDR3 comprises 12 residues. The CDR3 bases are TGCAGCGTCCTGGACAACAATCAGCCCCAGCATTTT. Its protein is CSVLDNNQPQHF. The variable domain in full, completed from reference TRBV29-1 and TRBJ1-5, reads SAVISQKPSRDICQRGTSLTIQCQVDSQVTMMFWYRQQPGQSLTLIATANQGSEATYESGFVIDKFPISRPNLTFSTLTVSNMSPEDSSIYLCSVLDNNQPQHFGDGTRLSIL.

The chain links TRBV29-1 to TRBJ1-1; D is perhaps TRBD1 (5 bases). V was shortened by 2 bases and J by 0 bases, with 13 bases between the two germline ends. The CDR3 spans 15 residues. The germline V gene has CDR1 SQVTM and CDR2 ANQGSEA. The DNA of the CDR3 is TGCAGCGTTGAATTTAGGACAAGGTTGAACACTGAAGCTTTCTTT. Residues: CSVEFRTRLNTEAFF.

CDR3 region: CASSLAPLKLETQYF. Written as DNA, the CDR3 is TGTGCCAGCAGCTTAGCGCCCTTGAAGTTAGAGACCCAGTACTTC. This sequence joins TRBV7-9 and TRBJ2-5; D not certain. Germline CDR1 and CDR2: SEHNR and FQNEAQ (reference sequence). This CDR3 is 15 amino acids long. The V end lost 0 bases, the J end lost 4 bases, and 12 bases lay between the germline ends.

Worth noting for this clonotype: This may stem from a read error, because a much larger clone lies one nucleotide away. The chain is built from TRBV29-1 and TRBJ2-3, with D perhaps TRBD2 (6 bases). With 5 bases removed from V and 0 bases from J, the gap between germline ends came to 12 bases. Germline CDR1 is SQVTM and CDR2 is ANQGSEA. The CDR3 spans 14 residues. CDR3 loop: CSVCGVPSTDTQYF. The CDR3 region has the DNA TGCAGCGTTTGCGGGGTTCCTAGCACAGATACGCAGTATTTT.

The V call is TRBV20-1, the J call TRBJ1-3; 8 nucleotides agree with TRBD1. J gave up 5 bases and V 0 bases, and 6 bases lay outside the gene matches. The CDR3 is 15 residues long. Per germline, CDR1 DFQATT and CDR2 SNEGSKA (reference sequence). The CDR3: CSARDRTGGRNTIYF. CDR3 DNA sequence: TGCAGTGCTAGAGATCGTACAGGGGGAAGAAACACCATATATTTT.

The chain joins TRBV12-3 or TRBV12-4 to TRBJ2-7, with TRBD2 matching 8 bases. The CDR3 totals 14 residues. J gave up 0 bases and V 8 bases, and 6 bases lay outside the gene matches. This chain's CDR3 is CASQSAGGSYEQYF. CDR3 DNA: TGTGCCAGCCAAAGCGCGGGGGGCTCCTACGAGCAGTACTTC.

The chain carries TRBV4-3 and TRBJ2-5; D uncertain. Germline V gene sequence: CDR1 LGHNA, CDR2 YSLEER. This CDR3 has 14 amino acids. The V gene lost 1 base and the J gene lost 5 bases, with 11 bases spanning the gap. The DNA of the CDR3 is TGCGCCAGCAGCCAAGTGGGCGGCAGGGAGACCCAGTACTTC. Residues: CASSQVGGRETQYF.

The chain recombines TRBV6-2 or TRBV6-3 with TRBJ2-3, with D possibly matching TRBD2 (5 bases). Trimming removed 0 bases from V and 6 bases from J, with 13 bases in between. The CDR3 is 15 residues long. Per the germline V gene, CDR1 is MNHEY and CDR2 is SVGEGT. CDR3 coding DNA: TGTGCCAGCAGTTACTCCTGGGGAGAAATCGATACGCAGTATTTT. Protein: CASSYSWGEIDTQYF.

The V call is TRBV25-1, the J call TRBJ2-1; D is uncertain. The CDR3 is 15 residues long. The germline V gene has CDR1 MGHDK and CDR2 SYGVNS. V was shortened by 3 bases and J by 1 base, with 10 bases between the two germline ends. The CDR3 spells CASSDRIRSYNEQFF. DNA of the CDR3: TGTGCCAGCAGTGATCGGATTAGATCCTACAATGAGCAGTTCTTC.

This chain links TRBV18 with TRBJ1-6, with TRBD1 identical over 9 bases. Germline trimming cut 8 bases from V and 9 bases from J; bases unmatched to any gene: 8. The CDR3 totals 14 residues. CDR1 KGHSH and CDR2 LQKENI come from the germline V gene. The CDR3 sequence: CASGKDRGSSPLHF. CDR3 coding DNA: TGTGCCAGCGGAAAGGACAGGGGATCTTCACCCCTCCACTTT.

The gene calls are TRBV30 and TRBJ1-2; 10 bases agree with TRBD1. Per the germline V gene, CDR1 is GTSNPN and CDR2 is SVGIG (reference sequence). The CDR3 totals 14 residues. The chain's CDR3 is CAWDETGGDYGYTF. CDR3 bases: TGTGCTTGGGATGAGACAGGGGGCGACTATGGCTACACCTTC. Full variable domain (remainder filled in from reference TRBV30 and TRBJ1-2): SQTIHQWPATLVQPVGSPLSLECTVEGTSNPNLYWYRQAAGRGLQLLFYSVGIGQISSEVPQNLSASRPQDRQFILSSKKLLLSDSGFYLCAWDETGGDYGYTFGSGTRLTVV.

This clonotype has a handful of counts. The junction departs from the called germline gene at one end, perhaps through a read error. V usage is TRBV7-7 and J usage is TRBJ2-5; possibly TRBD1 for D (6 bases). Germline assignment: CDR1 SSHAT and CDR2 FNYEAQ (reference sequence). The CDR3 totals 13 residues. The CDR3 loop reads CASSPQGEETQYF. CDR3 DNA: TGTGCTAGCAGCCCACAGGGCGAAGAGACCCAGTACTTC. Complete variable domain (other parts from reference TRBV7-7 and TRBJ2-5): GAGVSQSPRYKVTKRGQDVTLRCDPISSHATLYWYQQALGQGPEFLTYFNYEAQPDKSGLPSDRFSAERPEGSISTLTIQRTEQRDSAMYRCASSPQGEETQYFGPGTRLLVL.